This T cell receptor (beta chain) stems from a study of T-cell reconstitution after alpha-beta-depleted transplantation in children. Trimming left V 5 bases short and J 0 bases short, with 17 bases between. The CDR3 is 16 amino acids. The germline CDR1 and CDR2 sequences are SGHVS and FNYEAQ. During its preparation, the TCRbeta library received unique molecular identifiers. TCRdb re-derived calls from the PCR reads in MiXCR, one entry per CDR3 protein. The repertoire holds about 980,000 distinct CDR3 sequences, with about 29% as singletons. Overall study results and limits: Where some patients showed high TCRbeta diversity at day 60, it came from recipient T cells and thymic progenitors that had survived.

Regarding this clonotype: Its antigen remains unknown.

The TCR originated in a boy in the first two years of life who had a stem cell transplant for SCID, so the T cells may come from the graft donor. The chain carries TRBV7-6 and TRBJ2-7; no clear D. Sequenced here: PBMCs, mostly from graft donor cells, sampled 360 days after TCRalphabeta/CD19-depleted stem cell transplant. The CDR3 DNA follows: TGTGCCAGCAGCCCATCTCCGACCCTGGACTCCTACGAGCAGTACTTC. Residues: CASSPSPTLDSYEQYF.